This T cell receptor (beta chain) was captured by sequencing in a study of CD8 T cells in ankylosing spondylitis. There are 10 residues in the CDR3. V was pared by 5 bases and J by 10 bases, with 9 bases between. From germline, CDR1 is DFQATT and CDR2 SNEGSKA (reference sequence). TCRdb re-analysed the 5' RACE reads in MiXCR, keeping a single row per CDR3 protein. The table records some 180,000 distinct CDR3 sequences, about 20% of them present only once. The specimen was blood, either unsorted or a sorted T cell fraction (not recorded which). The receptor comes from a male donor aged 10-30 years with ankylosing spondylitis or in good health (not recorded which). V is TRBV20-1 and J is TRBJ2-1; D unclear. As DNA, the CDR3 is TGCAGTGCTCCCGGACCCGAGCAGTTCTTC. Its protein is CSAPGPEQFF.